A single sample gave rise to the 27 T cell receptor beta chains below, sequenced in a study of cytotoxic CD8 clonotypes in ibrutinib-treated CLL. TCRdb's copy holds only in-frame clones and misses some; the assay was immunoSEQ multiplex PCR. In the table there are 110,000 to 150,000 clones, around three quarters of which are singletons. The specimen was PBMCs, collected after 12 months of ibrutinib treatment. The receptors stem from a human donor with chronic lymphocytic leukemia.

CDR3 amino acids: CASSKNGGAKDTQYF. The CDR3 region has the DNA TGTGCCAGCAGCAAGAACGGGGGGGCCAAAGATACGCAGTATTTT. The chain uses TRBV21-1 and TRBJ2-3; no check of the table's D call, TRBD2, against the DNA was made. TRBV21-1 is given as a pseudogene. This CDR3 comprises 15 residues.

This clone was observed a few times. The V gene is TRBV5-5, the J gene TRBJ2-5; D is uncertain. Trimming stripped 7 bases from V and 5 bases from J, with 12 bases between. The CDR3 is 12 amino acids. Germline CDR1 reads SGHKS; CDR2 reads YYEKEE (reference sequence). DNA for the CDR3: TGTGCCAGCGGGGTCGTCTTGGAGACCCAGTACTTC. This gives the protein CASGVVLETQYF.

This clone was observed once. The chain links TRBV9 to TRBJ2-7, with 11 bases matching TRBD1. The CDR3 is 15 residues long. Germline trimming cut 4 bases from V and 1 base from J; bases unmatched to any gene: 4. CDR1 is SGDLS, CDR2 YYNGEE, per germline. CDR3 bases: TGTGCCAGCAGCCCCGGACAGGGGGCTTCCTACGAGCAGTACTTC. It translates to CASSPGQGASYEQYF.

The chain couples TRBV4-1 to TRBJ2-1; 11 nucleotides match TRBD2. The germline V gene encodes CDR1 MGHRA and CDR2 YSYEKL. The CDR3 length is 17 residues. V was clipped by 0 bases and J by 0 bases; unmatched bases: 1. This CDR3 is CASSQDTSGSSYNEQFF. CDR3 coding DNA: TGCGCCAGCAGCCAAGATACTAGCGGGAGCTCCTACAATGAGCAGTTCTTC.

The chain joins TRBV9 to TRBJ2-1; D is unclear. In germline, CDR1 is SGDLS, CDR2 YYNGEE. This CDR3 is 13 amino acids long. The V end was cut by 4 bases, the J end by 13 bases, with 18 bases between. The CDR3 spells CASSFRAKSEQFF. The CDR3 coding sequence is TGTGCCAGCAGCTTCCGGGCGAAAAGCGAACAGTTCTTC.

Regarding this clone: At one end the junction does not follow the germline gene, possibly because of a read error. CDR3: CASSLSPGTGFYEQYF. As DNA, the CDR3 is TGTGCCAGCAGCTTATCTCCCGGGACAGGCTTCTACGAGCAGTACTTC. The chain is built from TRBV27 and TRBJ2-7; 8 bases line up with TRBD1. Looked up from germline, CDR1 is MNHEY and CDR2 is SMNVEV (reference sequence). The CDR3 contains 16 residues.

This rearrangement joins TRBV25-1 to TRBJ2-3; D unclear. From germline, CDR1 is MGHDK and CDR2 SYGVNS. Trimming shortened V by 0 bases and J by 0 bases, and 10 bases separated the two germline ends. The CDR3 sequence is 16 residues long. The CDR3 sequence is CASSEYISASTDTQYF. The CDR3 DNA follows: TGTGCCAGCAGTGAATATATATCGGCTAGCACAGATACGCAGTATTTT.

This clone was found once. This CDR3 is CASSLDPRVLYGYTF. As DNA, the CDR3 is TGTGCCAGCAGCTTAGATCCGAGGGTACTCTATGGCTACACCTTC. The chain carries TRBV11-3 and TRBJ1-2; D is unclear. Germline CDR1 and CDR2: SGHNT and YENEEA. The CDR3 has 15 residues. Between the trimmed V and J ends, which lost 0 bases and 4 bases, there was a span of 12 bases.

This chain joins TRBV6-6 and TRBJ1-1, with 7 bases matching TRBD1. The CDR3 has 13 residues. The V gene end was trimmed by 6 bases and the J gene end by 2 bases; junction bases not matched to a gene: 3. CDR1 is MNHNY and CDR2 is SVGAGI in the germline V gene (reference sequence). CDR3 coding DNA: TGTGCCAGCAGCGGGACAGAAAACACTGAAGCTTTCTTT. It is translated as CASSGTENTEAFF.

The chain joins TRBV7-2 to TRBJ1-2; D perhaps matches TRBD1 (6 bases). CDR3 length equals 14 residues. V was trimmed by 1 base and J by 3 bases, leaving 9 bases between them. Germline V gene lookup returns CDR1 SGHTA and CDR2 FQGNSA. CDR3 amino acids: CASSLEGGDYGYTF. The DNA of the CDR3 is TGTGCCAGCAGCTTAGAGGGGGGTGACTATGGCTACACCTTC.

The genes are TRBV7-2 and TRBJ2-5; tentative D call: TRBD1 (5 bases). The germline gives CDR1 SGHTA, CDR2 FQGNSA. V shed 0 bases and J shed 2 bases, with 10 bases lying between them. CDR3 size: 15 residues. The CDR3 DNA sequence: TGTGCCAGCAGCTTAGCGGCAGGGCCGCAAGAGACCCAGTACTTC. Its protein is CASSLAAGPQETQYF.

J is TRBJ2-1 and V is TRBV7-9, with a weak D call TRBD2 (6 bases). This CDR3 is 15 amino acids long. V lost 5 bases and J lost 7, with 18 bases in between. The V gene's germline CDR1 is SEHNR and CDR2 FQNEAQ (reference sequence). DNA of the CDR3: TGTGCCAGCAGCCCCCATAGCGGTCCGGGGAATGAGCAGTTCTTC. Its protein product is CASSPHSGPGNEQFF.

V is TRBV6-5 and J is TRBJ2-1; TRBD2 agrees at 11 bases. From germline, CDR1 is MNHEY and CDR2 SVGAGI. The CDR3 extends over 16 amino acids. The J segment lost 4 bases and the V segment lost 2 bases, leaving 4 bases of the junction unmatched. Here the CDR3 DNA reads TGTGCCAGCAGTTACGCGGTAGCGGGAGGGTACAATGAGCAGTTCTTC. Translated: CASSYAVAGGYNEQFF.

The chain carries TRBV18 and TRBJ1-2, with 7 bases matching TRBD1. The germline CDR1 and CDR2 sequences are KGHSH and LQKENI. This CDR3 is 15 amino acids long. After removal of 5 bases from V and 4 bases from J, the junction contained 10 bases not matched to a gene. The chain's CDR3 is CASSTGQVGAYGYTF. CDR3 DNA sequence: TGTGCCAGCTCAACAGGACAGGTGGGGGCCTATGGCTACACCTTC.

V and J are TRBV27 and TRBJ2-7; D remains unclear. CDR3 length: 15 amino acids. V was clipped by 6 bases and J by 1 base, with 16 bases between them. The germline V gene has CDR1 MNHEY and CDR2 SMNVEV (reference sequence). Written as DNA, the CDR3 is TGTGCCAGCAGGCTTCGATGGGATACTTCCTACGAGCAGTACTTC. This encodes CASRLRWDTSYEQYF.

This sequence joins TRBV19 and TRBJ2-5; 12 nucleotides line up with TRBD2. The CDR3 runs 17 residues. Germline V gene lookup returns CDR1 LNHDA and CDR2 SQIVND (reference sequence). The V segment lost 4 bases and the J segment 4 bases; nucleotides outside the gene matches: 10. The CDR3 DNA is TGTGCCAGTAGTACTGGACTAGCGGGAAATGTAGCAGAGACCCAGTACTTC. Translating it yields CASSTGLAGNVAETQYF.

The chain has TRBV6-5 and TRBJ2-7; D is unresolved. V lost 5 bases, J lost 5 bases, and 16 bases lay in between. Germline loops: CDR1 MNHEY, CDR2 SVGAGI. The CDR3 contains 14 residues. CDR3 protein: CASSPWTVPNEQYF. The CDR3 DNA sequence: TGTGCCAGCAGTCCCTGGACGGTACCCAACGAGCAGTACTTC.

The count of this clone is one. The gene calls are TRBV21-1 and TRBJ1-3; the D call in the table, TRBD1, was not verified against the DNA. TRBV21-1 has pseudogene status. The CDR3 spans 13 residues. CDR3 coding DNA: TGTGCCAGCAGCCCTCGAAACAGGCCCTTCAAGACTTTT. It yields the protein CASSPRNRPFKTF.

V is TRBV29-1 and J is TRBJ2-7; D is ambiguous. Trimming pared 6 bases from V and 5 bases from J, leaving 11 bases between. The CDR3 spans 11 residues. CDR1 is SQVTM and CDR2 is ANQGSEA in the germline V gene. CDR3 DNA sequence: TGCAGCGTAGGGATGAACCACGAGCAGTACTTC. Translating it yields CSVGMNHEQYF.

The chain uses TRBV9 and TRBJ1-5, with a weak D call TRBD1 (6 bases). V was pared by 3 bases and J by 0 bases, with 10 bases between. CDR1 and CDR2 from the germline V gene are SGDLS and YYNGEE. CDR3 length: 15 residues. The CDR3 coding sequence is TGTGCCAGCAGCGCCGGGACAAATAGCAATCAGCCCCAGCATTTT. Translation: CASSAGTNSNQPQHF.

The chain carries TRBV25-1 and TRBJ2-1; D is undetermined. Germline V gene data show CDR1 as MGHDK and CDR2 as SYGVNS. CDR3 length: 14 amino acids. V dropped 5 bases and J dropped 1 base, with 9 bases sitting between them. The CDR3 protein is CASSQSASYNEQFF. In nucleotides, the CDR3 is TGTGCCAGCAGTCAGTCTGCGTCCTACAATGAGCAGTTCTTC.

Note on this clone: Distinct nucleotide sequences in the sample also encode this CDR3. V usage is TRBV6-5 and J usage is TRBJ1-1, with 11 bases matching TRBD1. The germline CDR1 and CDR2 sequences are MNHEY and SVGAGI. Trimming removed 2 bases from V and 3 bases from J; junction bases left unmatched: 2. The CDR3 is 15 amino acids. In DNA form, the CDR3 reads TGTGCCAGCAGTTACGGACAGGGGGCGGACACTGAAGCTTTCTTT. Its translation is CASSYGQGADTEAFF.

The V gene is TRBV29-1, the J gene TRBJ2-1, with D possibly TRBD1 on 6 matching bases. The CDR3 is 14 amino acids. Germline CDR1 is SQVTM and CDR2 is ANQGSEA. V was pared by 3 bases and J by 0 bases, with 9 bases between. This CDR3 is CSVDRGGSYNEQFF. CDR3 sequence (DNA): TGCAGCGTTGACAGAGGGGGCTCCTACAATGAGCAGTTCTTC.

The chain carries TRBV2 and TRBJ1-1; 10 bases fit TRBD1. CDR1 and CDR2 (germline): SNHLY, FYNNEI. The CDR3 loop spans 18 amino acids. Trimming took 7 bases from V and 6 from J; bases not matched to a gene: 20. The chain's CDR3 is CASNPPGGTGAERSEAFF. CDR3 sequence (DNA): TGTGCCAGCAACCCCCCGGGTGGGACAGGGGCTGAGCGGTCTGAAGCTTTCTTT.

Notes on this clone: The sample holds other DNA sequences that translate to the same CDR3. The chain couples TRBV10-3 to TRBJ2-7; unclear D gene. Trimming pared 0 bases from V and 7 bases from J, leaving 7 bases between. Germline CDR1 ENHRY, CDR2 SYGVKD. There are 12 residues in the CDR3. Here the CDR3 reads CAISESTNEQYF. DNA of the CDR3: TGTGCCATCAGTGAGTCGACAAATGAGCAGTACTTC.

This chain joins TRBV18 and TRBJ2-5, with D possibly matching TRBD1 (7 bases). The germline V and J ends were trimmed by 4 bases and 2 bases, with 17 bases remaining between them. The CDR3 totals 16 residues. Germline CDR1 KGHSH, CDR2 LQKENI. The CDR3 protein is CASSQTGAGGQETQYF. CDR3 DNA sequence: TGTGCCAGCTCACAAACAGGGGCCGGGGGACAAGAGACCCAGTACTTC.

The rearrangement links TRBV25-1 to TRBJ2-3; D is unclear. V dropped 7 bases and J dropped 5 bases, with 13 bases sitting between them. Looked up from germline, CDR1 is MGHDK and CDR2 is SYGVNS. This CDR3 region has 13 residues. DNA for the CDR3: TGTGCCAGCAAGAGACCAGTGGTAGATACGCAGTATTTT. Translating it yields CASKRPVVDTQYF.